This TCR beta chain was recorded in a study of T cells in Graves' hyperthyroidism and ophthalmopathy. This clonotype appeared many times. Researchers amplified the TCR beta CDR3 regions from RNA transcripts. A first-round RT-PCR of the TCR CDR3 used the HTBI primer set. Via MiXCR, TCRdb re-called the multiplex PCR reads, giving one row per CDR3 protein. The sample contains hundreds of thousands of distinct CDR3 sequences, less than 30% of which appear only once. This CDR3 region has 16 residues. The germline CDR1 and CDR2 sequences are MDHEN and SYDVKM. Between the trimmed V and J ends, which lost 3 bases and 4 bases, there was a span of 13 bases.

The material sequenced was blood. The source is a man in his forties or fifties with Graves' hyperthyroidism that later progressed to Graves' ophthalmopathy. The chain has TRBV28 and TRBJ2-6, with D unresolved. CDR3 nucleotide sequence: TGTGCCAGCAGTTTGCCCACTACCTCCGGGGCCAACGTCCTGACTTTC. It encodes CASSLPTTSGANVLTF.